One sample yielded the 6 T cell receptor beta chains listed below, sequenced in a study of cytomegalovirus exposure and HLA in healthy donors (dated by TCRdb to the late 2010s). Receptor libraries were prepared by the immunoSEQ multiplex PCR assay. For the multiplex PCR, a mixture combining 60 forward primers for TCR Vbeta segments and 13 reverse primers for TCR Jbeta segments was used. In its TCRdb copy, this immuneACCESS table keeps in-frame sequences only and misses some clones. Where compared with another copy, unresolved V genes explain less than half of these, and the others have no known cause. This sample comprises tens of thousands of clones, about 79% of them detected only once. The ten largest clones add up to 15% to 20% of the sample. Sequencing was carried out using PBMCs. Source of these receptors: a man in his sixties or seventies in good health and CMV-seropositive.

V gene TRBV29-1 combines with J gene TRBJ2-7, with 8 nucleotides matching TRBD2. J was trimmed by 6 bases and V by 4 bases; bases with no gene match: 8. Germline CDR1 is SQVTM and CDR2 is ANQGSEA. The CDR3 is 13 residues long. The CDR3 DNA sequence: TGCAGCGTTGTGGGAGCGGGGGCTTCCGAGCAGTACTTC. Amino acids: CSVVGAGASEQYF.

The chain joins TRBV12-5 to TRBJ2-3, with D perhaps TRBD1 (6 bases). The germline V gene has CDR1 LGHNT and CDR2 FRNRAP. The CDR3 is made up of 16 amino acids. Trimming cost V 1 base and J 3 bases, with 14 bases left between them. The DNA for the CDR3 is TGTGCTAGTGGTTTGGGCGCAGGGGTTGAGACAGATACGCAGTATTTT. Translating it yields CASGLGAGVETDTQYF.

This chain connects TRBV5-1 to TRBJ1-2; 7 bases are shared with TRBD1. V lost 2 bases, J lost 7 bases, and 14 bases stayed unmatched. CDR3 size: 16 residues. The germline V gene has CDR1 SGHRS and CDR2 YFSETQ. CDR3 bases: TGCGCCAGCAGCTTACAGGGGCGTGCGGAAGATTCTGGCTACACCTTC. This encodes CASSLQGRAEDSGYTF.

In DNA form, the CDR3 reads TGCAGCGTTGATCCGAGCACAGATACGCAGTATTTT. It yields the protein CSVDPSTDTQYF. The V and J genes are TRBV29-1 and TRBJ2-3; D call uncertain. Trimming left V 3 bases short and J 0 bases short, with 4 bases between. The CDR3 consists of 12 residues. Per the germline V gene, CDR1 is SQVTM and CDR2 is ANQGSEA.

This chain uses TRBV18 with TRBJ2-7, with TRBD1 identical over 7 bases. CDR1 and CDR2 from the germline V gene are KGHSH and LQKENI. J lost 6 bases, V lost 3 bases, and 11 bases had no gene match. The CDR3 runs to 15 residues. DNA of the CDR3: TGTGCCAGCTCACCGCCCGGACAGGAGTTAATCGAGCAGTACTTC. It translates to CASSPPGQELIEQYF.

The chain combines TRBV28 with TRBJ2-7; 7 bases map to TRBD1. CDR1 and CDR2 (germline): MDHEN, SYDVKM. This CDR3 has 14 residues. J was trimmed by 4 bases and V by 4 bases; bases with no gene match: 7. CDR3 region: CASSSPRDSYEQYF. The CDR3 DNA is TGTGCCAGCAGTTCCCCCCGGGACAGTTACGAGCAGTACTTC.